The 28 T cell receptor beta chains below all came from one sample that was sequenced in a study of T-cell reconstitution after alpha-beta-depleted transplantation in children. A library of TCRbeta sequences, prepared with unique molecular identifiers, was generated. TCRdb called the PCR reads again in MiXCR, with one record for every CDR3 protein. Of around 450,000 distinct CDR3 sequences in the sample, over 9.5% are singletons; the top ten hold around 2.2%. The sequencing here drew on PBMCs, taken before TCRalphabeta/CD19-depleted stem cell transplant. These receptors all come from a child aged 2 to 10 with inherited bone marrow failure, due to receive a stem cell transplant.

This clonotype has a count of ten or more. V and J are TRBV5-1 and TRBJ2-1; no definite D call. The CDR3 is 15 amino acids. V was shortened by 0 bases and J by 4 bases, with 11 bases between the two germline ends. Germline V CDR1 and CDR2: SGHRS, YFSETQ. CDR3 sequence reads: CASSLDEGQYNEQFF. As DNA, the CDR3 is TGCGCCAGCAGCTTGGATGAAGGGCAGTACAATGAGCAGTTCTTC.

There are many counts of this clonotype. The chain couples TRBV7-6 to TRBJ2-3; 11 nucleotides agree with TRBD2. Losses at the gene ends were 5 bases for V and 2 bases for J; bases not matched to a gene: 6. Germline CDR1 SGHVS, CDR2 FNYEAQ. CDR3 length equals 16 residues. CDR3 amino acids: CASSLLTSGATDTQYF. In nucleotides, the CDR3 is TGTGCCAGCAGCCTATTGACTAGCGGGGCCACAGATACGCAGTATTTT.

At least ten counts were recorded for this clonotype. V usage is TRBV7-6 and J usage is TRBJ2-5; either TRBD1 or TRBD2 may fit D (5 bases each). The length of the CDR3 is 15 residues. V was clipped by 1 base and J by 4 bases, with 13 bases between them. The germline V gene encodes CDR1 SGHVS and CDR2 FNYEAQ. CDR3 in amino acids: CASSLGSLGTETQYF. CDR3 bases: TGTGCCAGCAGCTTAGGGTCCTTGGGGACAGAGACCCAGTACTTC.

This clonotype came up a few times. J is TRBJ1-1 and V is TRBV30; D not resolved. Trimming took off 0 bases at V and 4 bases at J, with 12 bases between the two ends. This CDR3 has 14 amino acids. Germline V gene lookup returns CDR1 GTSNPN and CDR2 SVGIG (reference sequence). CDR3 region: CAWSVTRAATEAFF. CDR3 nucleotide sequence: TGTGCCTGGAGTGTAACAAGGGCAGCCACTGAAGCTTTCTTT.

This clonotype has at least ten counts. The rearrangement uses TRBV7-2 and TRBJ2-3; 9 bases agree with TRBD2. With V trimmed by 5 bases and J by 6 bases, 6 bases remained unmatched. The CDR3 contains 14 residues. The V gene's germline CDR1 is SGHTA and CDR2 FQGNSA. This CDR3 is CASSPGLAMDTQYF. In nucleotides, the CDR3 is TGTGCCAGCAGCCCCGGACTAGCGATGGATACGCAGTATTTT.

This clonotype was counted a few times. This chain uses TRBV29-1 with TRBJ2-3; D may match TRBD1 or TRBD2 (6 bases each). CDR1 SQVTM and CDR2 ANQGSEA come from the germline V gene. This CDR3 comprises 14 residues. The V gene lost 4 bases and the J gene lost 0 bases, with 11 bases spanning the gap. The CDR3, as DNA: TGCAGCGTTGCCCCGGGGGCTAGCACAGATACGCAGTATTTT. Translating gives CSVAPGASTDTQYF.

This clonotype was detected only once. A much larger clone is a single base away; this may be a read error. The chain is built from TRBV5-6 and TRBJ2-7, with D perhaps TRBD1 (5 bases). The CDR3 contains 16 residues. The germline gives CDR1 SGHDT, CDR2 YYEEEE. DNA of the CDR3: TGTGCCAGCAGCAGAGCTTCGGCAGGGTCCAGGTACGAGCAGTGCTTC. Its protein product is CASSRASAGSRYEQCF.

This clonotype was observed at least ten times. This chain connects TRBV10-3 to TRBJ1-4; 9 nucleotides line up with TRBD1. J was trimmed by 7 bases and V by 2 bases; bases with no gene match: 8. Germline CDR1 is ENHRY and CDR2 is SYGVKD. The CDR3 extends over 16 amino acids. The chain's CDR3 is CAISEGTGTDGEKLFF. CDR3 bases: TGTGCCATCAGTGAGGGGACAGGGACGGACGGTGAAAAACTGTTTTTT.

This chain joins TRBV9 and TRBJ2-1; D is unclear. The CDR3 totals 12 residues. Germline V gene sequence: CDR1 SGDLS, CDR2 YYNGEE. V was trimmed by 6 bases and J by 3 bases, leaving 7 bases between them. The CDR3 region has the DNA TGTGCCAGCAACAATGGCTACAATGAGCAGTTCTTC. Encoded protein: CASNNGYNEQFF.

This clonotype showed up many times. The J gene is TRBJ2-3, the V gene TRBV21-1; the listed D gene, TRBD2, was not tested against the DNA. TRBV21-1 is a documented pseudogene. This CDR3 has 17 amino acids. The DNA for the CDR3 is TGTGCCAGCAGCAGCCACCTAGCGGGAGGAGGGACAGATACGCAGTATTTT. As protein: CASSSHLAGGGTDTQYF.

This clonotype was recorded at least ten times. The rearrangement uses TRBV25-1 and TRBJ2-3; the match to TRBD1 covers 8 bases. CDR1 is MGHDK and CDR2 is SYGVNS in the germline V gene. CDR3 length: 14 amino acids. V shed 4 bases, J shed 4 bases, and the junction held 4 bases outside the gene matches. The CDR3 sequence: CASSGTGTSDTQYF. CDR3 sequence (DNA): TGTGCCAGCAGTGGGACAGGGACTTCAGATACGCAGTATTTT.

The table lists this clonotype with many counts. The chain carries TRBV5-1 and TRBJ2-7; the D gene is possibly TRBD1 (6 bases). Germline V gene sequence: CDR1 SGHRS, CDR2 YFSETQ. CDR3 length equals 15 residues. With 1 base removed from V and 1 base from J, the gap between germline ends came to 12 bases. CDR3 nucleotides: TGCGCCAGCAGCTTGCTTGGCAGGGGATCCTACGAGCAGTACTTC. Translating gives CASSLLGRGSYEQYF.

This clonotype was counted at least ten times. The chain links TRBV20-1 to TRBJ2-3; 12 bases map to TRBD2. CDR1 and CDR2 from the germline V gene are DFQATT and SNEGSKA (reference sequence). The CDR3 spans 15 residues. Trimming removed 4 bases from V and 0 bases from J; junction bases left unmatched: 2. Written as DNA, the CDR3 is TGCAGTGCTAAAGGACTAGCGGGAAGCACAGATACGCAGTATTTT. Translation: CSAKGLAGSTDTQYF.

This clonotype was counted ten times or more. The genes are TRBV6-1 and TRBJ1-6; TRBD1 agrees at 9 bases. The V gene's germline CDR1 is MNHNS and CDR2 SASEGT. The junction had 5 bases not matched to a gene; V was cut back by 6 bases and J by 2 bases. CDR3 size: 16 residues. This CDR3 reads CASRPGTGTYNSPLHF. The CDR3 DNA is TGTGCCAGCAGACCCGGGACAGGGACCTATAATTCACCCCTCCACTTT.

This clonotype occurred many times. V is TRBV12-3 or TRBV12-4 and J is TRBJ2-1; 10 positions match TRBD2. V gave up 2 bases and J gave up 3 bases; unmatched junction bases: 4. This CDR3 is built from 16 residues. The CDR3 reads CASSLSGLADYNEQFF. The CDR3 bases are TGTGCCAGCAGTTTAAGCGGACTAGCGGACTACAATGAGCAGTTCTTC.

This clonotype was counted many times. The chain carries TRBV28 and TRBJ2-3; D is possibly TRBD1 or TRBD2 (5 bases each). The CDR3 runs 15 residues. Trimming shortened V by 7 bases and J by 4 bases, and 18 bases separated the two germline ends. Germline CDR1 reads MDHEN; CDR2 reads SYDVKM. In DNA form, the CDR3 reads TGTGCCAGCACTATCAGCGGAGACAGACCAGATACGCAGTATTTT. Its translation is CASTISGDRPDTQYF.

CDR3 amino acids: CSVVSRHSGNTIYF. Written as DNA, the CDR3 is TGCAGCGTTGTCTCTCGACACTCTGGAAACACCATATATTTT. The chain uses TRBV29-1 and TRBJ1-3; D gene unclear. Trimming took off 4 bases at V and 0 bases at J, with 10 bases between the two ends. There are 14 residues in the CDR3. Germline CDR1 reads SQVTM; CDR2 reads ANQGSEA.

This clonotype was seen ten or more times. The genes are TRBV24-1 and TRBJ2-1, with D perhaps being TRBD1 or TRBD2 (5 bases each). Germline V lookup: CDR1 KGHDR, CDR2 SFDVKD. This CDR3 region has 17 residues. Trimming left V 0 bases short and J 0 bases short, with 11 bases between. CDR3 DNA: TGTGCCACCAGTGATTTGGGGGGAAATAGCTCCTACAATGAGCAGTTCTTC. Its protein is CATSDLGGNSSYNEQFF.

This clonotype has just a few counts. The chain employs TRBV4-1 and TRBJ1-1; D may be TRBD1 (6 bases). Germline-derived CDR1 and CDR2 are MGHRA and YSYEKL. The ends were cut back, 3 bases at V and 5 bases at J, with 16 bases in the middle. The CDR3 length is 15 residues. The DNA of the CDR3 is TGCGCCAGCAGCCATGAAACCAGGGGAAGGACTGAAGCTTTCTTT. Its protein product is CASSHETRGRTEAFF.

This clonotype was seen a few times. The J gene is TRBJ2-2, the V gene TRBV15; the D gene is possibly TRBD1 (5 bases). V was cut by 7 bases and J by 6 bases, with 15 bases left in between. CDR1 LNHNV and CDR2 YYDKDF come from the germline V gene (reference sequence). The CDR3 length is 14 residues. CDR3 sequence reads: CATTHKTGSGELFF. CDR3 in DNA: TGTGCCACCACCCATAAAACAGGCTCCGGGGAGCTGTTTTTT.

In regard to this clonotype: This sequence may be a read error, since a much larger clone differs from it by one base. V usage is TRBV4-3 and J usage is TRBJ2-1; D is unclear. Looked up from germline, CDR1 is LGHNA and CDR2 is YSLEER. The CDR3 has 15 amino acids. The DNA for the CDR3 is TGCGCCAGCACCCAAGAAATACCAGCGTGGAATGAGCAGTTCTTC. Amino acids: CASTQEIPAWNEQFF.

This clonotype was recorded many times. The CDR3 is CATSGNHGSRITDTQYF. For the CDR3, the DNA is TGTGCCACCAGCGGTAACCACGGGTCCAGAATCACAGATACGCAGTATTTT. The rearrangement uses TRBV15 and TRBJ2-3; no clear D gene. Germline CDR1 LNHNV, CDR2 YYDKDF (reference sequence). Between the trimmed V and J ends, which lost 5 bases and 2 bases, there was a span of 20 bases. This CDR3 has 17 amino acids.

This clonotype has a count of ten or more. The J gene is TRBJ2-3, the V gene TRBV20-1, with D perhaps TRBD1 (5 bases). This CDR3 spans 15 amino acids. V gave up 3 bases and J gave up 0 bases, with 13 bases separating them. Germline-derived CDR1 and CDR2 are DFQATT and SNEGSKA (reference sequence). In DNA, the CDR3 is TGCAGTGCTAGGGGGCAGCCAACTAGCACAGATACGCAGTATTTT. Amino acids: CSARGQPTSTDTQYF.

This clonotype was observed at least ten times. The chain combines TRBV24-1 with TRBJ2-1; 7 positions agree with TRBD2. There are 17 residues in the CDR3. Unmatched junction bases numbered 12, after V lost 1 base and J lost 7 bases. Germline CDR1 and CDR2: KGHDR and SFDVKD. The CDR3 is CATSDFEAGPLGNEQFF. CDR3 bases: TGTGCCACCAGTGATTTTGAAGCGGGGCCGTTAGGTAATGAGCAGTTCTTC.

This clonotype was picked up many times. V gene TRBV28 combines with J gene TRBJ2-7; no definite D call. The CDR3 has 14 residues. V was shortened by 7 bases and J by 4 bases, with 17 bases between the two germline ends. Looked up from germline, CDR1 is MDHEN and CDR2 is SYDVKM. CDR3: CASNSNGWEYEQYF. The CDR3 nucleotides read TGTGCCAGCAACTCAAATGGATGGGAATACGAGCAGTACTTC. The full variable domain, rest sourced from reference TRBV28 and TRBJ2-7, is DVKVTQSSRYLVKRTGEKVFLECVQDMDHENMFWYRQDPGLGLRLIYFSYDVKMKEKGDIPEGYSVSREKKERFSLILESASTNQTSMYLCASNSNGWEYEQYFGPGTRLTVT.

This clonotype showed up just a few times. V is TRBV12-3 or TRBV12-4 and J is TRBJ2-5, with unresolved D. This CDR3 comprises 16 residues. The V end lost 3 bases, the J end lost 2 bases, and 16 bases lay between the germline ends. The CDR3 sequence: CASSLLLGRKQETQYF. The CDR3 coding sequence is TGTGCCAGCAGTTTGCTGCTCGGACGGAAACAAGAGACCCAGTACTTC.

This clonotype was detected ten times or more. The gene calls are TRBV7-6 and TRBJ2-1, with D possibly being TRBD1 (5 bases). CDR1 and CDR2 from the germline V gene are SGHVS and FNYEAQ. There are 13 residues in the CDR3. Trimming shortened V by 1 base and J by 8 bases, and 9 bases separated the two germline ends. CDR3 in DNA: TGTGCCAGCAGCTTAGGGGGCGGATATGAGCAGTTCTTC. This translates into CASSLGGGYEQFF.

This clonotype occurred many times. The V and J genes are TRBV28 and TRBJ2-2, with D possibly TRBD1 on 5 matching bases. This CDR3 comprises 12 residues. The V and J ends lost 10 bases and 3 bases respectively, with 9 bases between them. CDR1 and CDR2 (germline): MDHEN, SYDVKM. The CDR3, as DNA: TGTGCCACCGCGACAGACACCGGGGAGCTGTTTTTT. The encoded protein is CATATDTGELFF.